These T cell receptor beta chains were read from a single sample in a study of cytomegalovirus exposure and HLA in healthy donors. Here immunoSEQ multiplex PCR was the method, and the copy in TCRdb shows in-frame clones only, minus some. The table shows 250,000 to 400,000 clones, with nearly 90% occurring only once. Sequenced input: PBMCs. The receptor set was obtained from a young man in good health and CMV-seronegative. The CDR3 runs from the conserved cysteine through the conserved F or W. Fields, in order: clone size, D gene, V gene, J gene, CDR3 protein, CDR3 DNA. D genes are given only for firm matches. Expanded clones are given a class, and other clones once, few, many or no size at all.

.,.,TRBV7-8,TRBJ2-4,CASSLERGPQAKNIQYF,TGTGCCAGCAGCTTAGAGAGAGGTCCGCAAGCCAAAAACATTCAGTACTTC
once,.,TRBV5-5,TRBJ2-6,CASSSRSGANVLTF,TGTGCCAGCAGCTCTCGGAGCGGGGCCAACGTCCTGACTTTC
.,TRBD1,TRBV6-1,TRBJ2-5,CASRDRESAQETQYF,TGTGCCAGCAGGGACAGGGAATCTGCCCAAGAGACCCAGTACTTC
.,.,TRBV7-9,TRBJ2-2,CASSGGFTGELFF,TGTGCCAGCTCTGGGGGGTTCACCGGGGAGCTGTTTTTT
.,.,TRBV19,TRBJ2-5,CASSVQGRQETQYF,TGTGCCAGTAGTGTTCAGGGGCGTCAAGAGACCCAGTACTTC
once,.,TRBV7-2,TRBJ2-4,CASSPSGAHSAKNIQYF,TGTGCCAGCAGCCCCAGTGGGGCGCATTCGGCCAAAAACATTCAGTACTTC
.,.,TRBV10-1,TRBJ2-1,CASSESLSYNEQFF,TGCGCCAGCAGTGAGTCGTTGAGTTACAATGAGCAGTTCTTC
once,TRBD1,TRBV7-8,TRBJ2-7,CASREDRSVHYEQYF,TGTGCCAGCAGAGAGGACAGGTCCGTCCACTACGAGCAGTACTTC
.,.,TRBV27,TRBJ2-3,CASADRGYTDTQYF,TGTGCCAGCGCAGATCGGGGGTACACAGATACGCAGTATTTT
.,TRBD2,TRBV2,TRBJ2-7,CASRRLAGGSSYEQYF,TGTGCCAGCAGGAGACTAGCGGGGGGTTCCTCCTACGAGCAGTACTTC
.,TRBD1,TRBV7-2,TRBJ1-2,CASSQSTGGNYGYTF,TGTGCCAGCAGCCAATCGACAGGGGGCAACTATGGCTACACCTTC
.,.,TRBV7-2,TRBJ2-1,CASSLVGATYNEQFF,TGTGCCAGCAGCTTAGTGGGCGCCACCTACAATGAGCAGTTCTTC
.,TRBD2,TRBV7-6,TRBJ2-1,CASSTSGTSGYNEQFF,TGTGCCAGCAGCACCTCCGGGACTAGCGGATACAATGAGCAGTTCTTC
.,TRBD1,TRBV5-4,TRBJ2-5,CASSPRKTGGQETQYF,TGTGCCAGCAGCCCCCGGAAAACAGGGGGTCAAGAGACCCAGTACTTC
.,.,TRBV7-8,TRBJ1-4,CASSSSFFEGGTNEKLFF,TGTGCCAGCAGCTCATCTTTTTTTGAGGGCGGAACTAATGAAAAACTGTTTTTT